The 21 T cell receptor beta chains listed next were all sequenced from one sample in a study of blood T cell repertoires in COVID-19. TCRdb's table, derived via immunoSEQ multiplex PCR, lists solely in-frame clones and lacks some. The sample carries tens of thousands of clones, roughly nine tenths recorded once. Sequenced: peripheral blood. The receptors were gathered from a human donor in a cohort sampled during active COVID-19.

The CDR3 reads CASSQDDSSYEQYF. In DNA, the CDR3 is TGCGCCAGCAGCCAAGATGACAGCTCCTACGAGCAGTACTTC. V is TRBV4-3 and J is TRBJ2-7; TRBD1 is a possible D gene (5 bases). The V end was cut by 0 bases, the J end by 0 bases, with 6 bases between. The CDR3 has 14 amino acids. The germline gives CDR1 LGHNA, CDR2 YSLEER.

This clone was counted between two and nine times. DNA for the CDR3: TGTGCCAGCCGAGGGGGGGCCTCCTACGAGCAGTACTTC. It is translated as CASRGGASYEQYF. This chain connects TRBV5-4 to TRBJ2-7; tentatively, D is TRBD2 (7 bases). V gave up 7 bases and J gave up 0 bases, with 11 bases separating them. The CDR3 spans 13 residues. Per the germline V gene, CDR1 is SGHNT and CDR2 is YYREEE (reference sequence).

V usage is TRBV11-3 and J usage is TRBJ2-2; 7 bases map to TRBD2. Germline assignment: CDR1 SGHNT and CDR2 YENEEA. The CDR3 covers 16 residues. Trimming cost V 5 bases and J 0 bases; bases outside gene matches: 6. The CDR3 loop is CASSNTLAANTGELFF. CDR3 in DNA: TGTGCCAGCAGCAACACTCTAGCGGCGAACACCGGGGAGCTGTTTTTT.

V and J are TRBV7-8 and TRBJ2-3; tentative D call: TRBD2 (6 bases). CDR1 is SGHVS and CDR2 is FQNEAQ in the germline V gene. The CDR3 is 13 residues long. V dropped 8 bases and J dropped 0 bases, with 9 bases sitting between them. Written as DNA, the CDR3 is TGTGCCAGCCGGGCGGGAAGCACAGATACGCAGTATTTT. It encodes CASRAGSTDTQYF. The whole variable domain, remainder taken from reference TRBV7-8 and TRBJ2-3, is GAGVSQSPRYKVAKRGQDVALRCDPISGHVSLFWYQQALGQGPEFLTYFQNEAQLDKSGLPSDRFFAERPEGSVSTLKIQRTQQEDSAVYLCASRAGSTDTQYFGPGTRLTVL.

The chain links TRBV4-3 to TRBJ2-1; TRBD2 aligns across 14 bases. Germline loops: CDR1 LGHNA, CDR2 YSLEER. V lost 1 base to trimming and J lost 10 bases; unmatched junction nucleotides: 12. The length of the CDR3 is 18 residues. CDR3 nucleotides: TGCGCCAGCAGCCAAGGGGGGGCGGGACTAGCGGGAGTGCGGGAGCAGTTCTTC. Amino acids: CASSQGGAGLAGVREQFF.

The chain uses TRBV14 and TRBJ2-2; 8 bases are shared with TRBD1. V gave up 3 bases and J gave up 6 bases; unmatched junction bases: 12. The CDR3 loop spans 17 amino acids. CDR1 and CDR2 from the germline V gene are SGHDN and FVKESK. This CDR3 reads CASSQQGAPAVAGELFF. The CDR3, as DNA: TGTGCCAGCAGCCAGCAGGGGGCGCCGGCTGTAGCCGGGGAGCTGTTTTTT.

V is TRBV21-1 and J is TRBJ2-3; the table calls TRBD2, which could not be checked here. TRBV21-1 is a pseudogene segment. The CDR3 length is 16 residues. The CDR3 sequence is CASYGASGRGVDTQYF. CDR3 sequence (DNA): TGTGCCAGCTACGGGGCTAGCGGGAGAGGGGTTGATACGCAGTATTTT.

Here the CDR3 reads CAWAADGYTF. The CDR3 DNA sequence: TGTGCCTGGGCGGCGGATGGCTACACCTTC. The genes are TRBV30 and TRBJ1-2; D is uncertain. V lost 5 bases to trimming and J lost 6 bases, with 7 bases between them. Germline CDR1 is GTSNPN and CDR2 is SVGIG (reference sequence). The CDR3 runs 10 residues. The full variable domain, with the rest looked up from reference TRBV30 and TRBJ1-2, is SQTIHQWPATLVQPVGSPLSLECTVEGTSNPNLYWYRQAAGRGLQLLFYSVGIGQISSEVPQNLSASRPQDRQFILSSKKLLLSDSGFYLCAWAADGYTFGSGTRLTVV.

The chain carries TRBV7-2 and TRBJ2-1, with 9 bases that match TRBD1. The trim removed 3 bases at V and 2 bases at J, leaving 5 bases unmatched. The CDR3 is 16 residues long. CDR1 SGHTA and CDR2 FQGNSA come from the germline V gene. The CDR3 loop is CASSLNGQGTYNEQFF. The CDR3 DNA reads TGTGCCAGCAGCTTGAACGGACAGGGGACCTACAATGAGCAGTTCTTC.

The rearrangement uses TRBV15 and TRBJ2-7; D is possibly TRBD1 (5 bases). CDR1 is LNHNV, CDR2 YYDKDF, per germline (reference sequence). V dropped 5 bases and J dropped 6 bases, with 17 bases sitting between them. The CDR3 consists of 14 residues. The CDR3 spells CATSLTREGSEQYF. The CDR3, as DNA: TGTGCCACCAGCCTTACCAGGGAAGGGTCCGAGCAGTACTTC.

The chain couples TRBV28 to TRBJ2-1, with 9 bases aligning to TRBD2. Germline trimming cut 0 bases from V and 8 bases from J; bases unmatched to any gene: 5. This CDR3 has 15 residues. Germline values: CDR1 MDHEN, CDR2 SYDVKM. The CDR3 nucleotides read TGTGCCAGCAGTTTATGGGGACTAGCTCAGGATGAGCAGTTCTTC. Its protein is CASSLWGLAQDEQFF.

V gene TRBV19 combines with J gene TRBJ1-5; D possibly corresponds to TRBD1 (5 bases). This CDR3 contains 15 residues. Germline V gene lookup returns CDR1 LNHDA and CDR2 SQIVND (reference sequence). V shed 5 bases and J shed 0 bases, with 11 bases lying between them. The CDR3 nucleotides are TGTGCCAGTAGTGCACAGGCGGATAGCAATCAGCCCCAGCATTTT. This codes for CASSAQADSNQPQHF.

For the CDR3, the DNA is TGTGCCAGCAGCCCCAATTACAATGAGCAGTTCTTC. Amino acids: CASSPNYNEQFF. V and J are TRBV27 and TRBJ2-1; D call uncertain. The CDR3 runs 12 residues. V was clipped by 6 bases and J by 4 bases, with 7 bases between them. CDR1 is MNHEY and CDR2 is SMNVEV in the germline V gene (reference sequence).

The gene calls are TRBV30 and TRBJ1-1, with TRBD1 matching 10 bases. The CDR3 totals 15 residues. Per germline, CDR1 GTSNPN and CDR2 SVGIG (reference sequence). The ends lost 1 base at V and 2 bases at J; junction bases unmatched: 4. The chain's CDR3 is CAWSDRDRGNTEAFF. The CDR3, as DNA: TGTGCCTGGAGTGACCGGGACAGGGGAAACACTGAAGCTTTCTTT.

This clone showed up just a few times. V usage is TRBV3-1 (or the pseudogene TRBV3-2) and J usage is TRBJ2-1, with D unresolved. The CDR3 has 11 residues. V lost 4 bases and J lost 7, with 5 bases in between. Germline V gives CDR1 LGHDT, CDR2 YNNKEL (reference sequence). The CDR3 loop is CASSRLNEQFF. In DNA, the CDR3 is TGTGCCAGCAGCCGACTGAATGAGCAGTTCTTC.

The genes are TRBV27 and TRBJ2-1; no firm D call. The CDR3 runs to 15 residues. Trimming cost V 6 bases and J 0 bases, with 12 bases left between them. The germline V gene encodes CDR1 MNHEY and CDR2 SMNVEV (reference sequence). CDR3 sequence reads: CASSRSRASYNEQFF. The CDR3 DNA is TGTGCCAGCAGCCGGTCGAGAGCCTCCTACAATGAGCAGTTCTTC.

The CDR3 here is CASSSSSGIYNEQFF. DNA of the CDR3: TGTGCCAGCAGCTCCTCTAGCGGGATCTACAATGAGCAGTTCTTC. The chain links TRBV7-3 to TRBJ2-1; 9 nucleotides line up with TRBD2. Germline CDR1 and CDR2: SGHTA and FQGTGA. This CDR3 is built from 15 residues. V lost 4 bases, J lost 3 bases, and 4 bases stayed unmatched.

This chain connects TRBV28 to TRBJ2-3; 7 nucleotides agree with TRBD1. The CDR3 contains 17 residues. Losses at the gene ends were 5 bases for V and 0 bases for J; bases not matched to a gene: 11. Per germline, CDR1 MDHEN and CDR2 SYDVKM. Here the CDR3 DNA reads TGTGCCAGCAGTCCACAGACAGGGTTCGGAAGCACAGATACGCAGTATTTT. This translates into CASSPQTGFGSTDTQYF.

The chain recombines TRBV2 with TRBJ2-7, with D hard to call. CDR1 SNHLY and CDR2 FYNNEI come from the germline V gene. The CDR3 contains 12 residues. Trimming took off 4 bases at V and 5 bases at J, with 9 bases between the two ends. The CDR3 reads CASSGYLNEQYF. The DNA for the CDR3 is TGTGCCAGCAGTGGTTATCTAAACGAGCAGTACTTC.

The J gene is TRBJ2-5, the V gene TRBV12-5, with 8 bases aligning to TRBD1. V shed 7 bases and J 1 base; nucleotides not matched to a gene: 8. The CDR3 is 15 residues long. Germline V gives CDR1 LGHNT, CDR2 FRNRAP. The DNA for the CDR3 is TGTGCTAGTGCCAGAGCAGGGGGCCGCCAAGAGACCCAGTACTTC. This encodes CASARAGGRQETQYF.

The CDR3 DNA is TGTGCCAGCAGCTCGGGACTAGCAACCGAGCAGTACTTC. Translation gives CASSSGLATEQYF. This chain joins TRBV7-8 and TRBJ2-7; 9 bases are a match to TRBD2. The CDR3 extends over 13 amino acids. Germline CDR1 SGHVS, CDR2 FQNEAQ. The V segment lost 4 bases and the J segment 6 bases; nucleotides outside the gene matches: 4.